The sequence of this TCR beta chain was determined in a study of identical twins. TCRdb passed the 5' RACE reads through MiXCR, listing each CDR3 protein once. The table has some 1,700,000 distinct CDR3 sequences, under 35% seen once. Notes on this clonotype: Its antigen remains unknown.

CDR1 is SGHDT, CDR2 YYEEEE, per germline. The CDR3 has 14 amino acids. Trimming shortened V by 1 base and J by 17 bases, and 19 bases separated the two germline ends. Study-wide results and limits: Conclusions were drawn cross-sectionally by statistical analysis, without following the same donors.

The chain employs TRBV5-6 and TRBJ1-6; D remains unclear. The receptor was derived from a newborn girl in good health. Sequencing was performed on cord blood. This chain's CDR3 is CASSLFFNSTTFHF. CDR3 coding DNA: TGTGCCAGCAGCTTGTTCTTTAATTCGACGACCTTCCACTTT.